This T cell receptor beta chain came from a study of tumor-infiltrating lymphocytes in primary liver carcinoma. At the level of the study: Each sample had roughly 3.5 to 8 million productive TCRbeta reads regardless of tissue type.

For blood RNA, unsorted whole blood served as the source, and germline DNA was extracted too. The CDR3 length is 15 residues. Germline CDR1 reads MNHNS; CDR2 reads SASEGT. A primer in the constant region served to generate TCR beta cDNA from roughly 520 ng of total RNA. Three-round nested multiplex PCR performed with slightly modified ARM-PCR produced the TCR beta libraries. Forward primers for TRBV1-TRBV30 and a C-beta reverse primer served the first two PCR rounds, at 10 cycles each. One entry per CDR3 protein, called by TCRdb with MiXCR from the multiplex PCR reads. Here the sample spans 300,000 to 400,000 distinct CDR3 sequences, around three fifths being singletons. A word on this clonotype: A read error may be the cause here, since a much bigger clone is one base away.

V is TRBV6-1 and J is TRBJ1-5; D unclear. The origin of this receptor is a man aged 35-49 years with primary liver carcinoma and hepatitis B virus infection. Sequencing input: peripheral blood. CDR3 sequence: CASSEAGRVGQLQHF. CDR3 DNA: TGTGCCAGCAGTGAAGCGGGTAGGGTTGGTCAGCTCCAGCATTTT.